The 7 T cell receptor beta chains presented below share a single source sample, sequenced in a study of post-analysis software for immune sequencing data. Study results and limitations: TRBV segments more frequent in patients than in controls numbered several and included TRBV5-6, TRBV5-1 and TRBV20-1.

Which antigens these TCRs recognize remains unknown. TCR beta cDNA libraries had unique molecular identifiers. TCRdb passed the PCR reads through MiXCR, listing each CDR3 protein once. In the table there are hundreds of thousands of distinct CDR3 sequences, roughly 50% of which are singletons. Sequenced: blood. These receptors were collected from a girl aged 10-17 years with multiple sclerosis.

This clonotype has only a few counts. The CDR3 region has the DNA TGCGCCAGCAGGGCTAGCGGGGGTCCATACAATGAGCAGTTCTTC. Its translation is CASRASGGPYNEQFF. V is TRBV5-1 and J is TRBJ2-1; TRBD2 matches 10 bases. The germline V gene has CDR1 SGHRS and CDR2 YFSETQ. Trimming at V came to 5 bases and at J to 4 bases, leaving 6 bases not matched to a gene. CDR3 length: 15 amino acids.

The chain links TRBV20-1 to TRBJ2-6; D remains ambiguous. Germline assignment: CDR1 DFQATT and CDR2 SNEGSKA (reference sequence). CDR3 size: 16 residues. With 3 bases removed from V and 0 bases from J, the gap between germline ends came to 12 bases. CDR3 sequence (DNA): TGCAGTGCTAGCGCCGGGTCCCCCTCTGGGGCCAACGTCCTGACTTTC. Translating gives CSASAGSPSGANVLTF.

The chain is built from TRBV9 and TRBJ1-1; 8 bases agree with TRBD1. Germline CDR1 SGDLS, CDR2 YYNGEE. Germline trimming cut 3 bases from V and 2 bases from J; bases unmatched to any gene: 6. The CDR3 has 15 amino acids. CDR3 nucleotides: TGTGCCAGCAGCGCGATCGACAGGGGTAACACTGAAGCTTTCTTT. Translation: CASSAIDRGNTEAFF.

The CDR3: CASSLAGAGAKDGYTF. CDR3 coding DNA: TGCGCCAGCAGCTTGGCCGGGGCAGGGGCTAAAGATGGCTACACCTTC. The chain recombines TRBV5-1 with TRBJ1-2; D may be TRBD1 (6 bases). CDR1 and CDR2 (germline): SGHRS, YFSETQ. This CDR3 is built from 16 residues. The V gene lost 0 bases and the J gene lost 6 bases, with 18 bases spanning the gap.

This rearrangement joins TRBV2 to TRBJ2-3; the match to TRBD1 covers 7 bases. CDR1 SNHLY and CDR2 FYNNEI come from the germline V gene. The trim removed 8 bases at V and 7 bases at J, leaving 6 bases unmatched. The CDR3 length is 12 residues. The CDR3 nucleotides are TGTGCCAGCGGGGACAGTGAGAATACGCAGTATTTT. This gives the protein CASGDSENTQYF.

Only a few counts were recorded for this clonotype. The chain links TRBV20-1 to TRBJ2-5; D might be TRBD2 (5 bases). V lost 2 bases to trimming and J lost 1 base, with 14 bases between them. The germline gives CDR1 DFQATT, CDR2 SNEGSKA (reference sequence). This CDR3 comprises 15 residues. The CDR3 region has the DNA TGCAGTGCTAGATCAGCGGTTGGGAGCCAAGAGACCCAGTACTTC. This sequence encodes CSARSAVGSQETQYF.

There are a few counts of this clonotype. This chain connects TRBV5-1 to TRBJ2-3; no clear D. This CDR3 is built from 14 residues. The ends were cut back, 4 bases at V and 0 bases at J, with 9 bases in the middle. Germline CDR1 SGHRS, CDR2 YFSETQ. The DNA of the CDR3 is TGCGCCAGCAGCGAAGAGTGGAGCACAGATACGCAGTATTTT. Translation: CASSEEWSTDTQYF.